The T cell receptor (beta chain) described here comes from a study of CXCR3-negative and CXCR3-positive naive CD8 T cells. Overall study findings and caveats: For CXCR3-positive naive cells, TRB CDR3s were more hydrophobic than those of CXCR3-negative naive cells.

The length of the CDR3 is 14 residues. The V gene's germline CDR1 is SGHNT and CDR2 YENEEA. Researchers prepared the TRB cDNA libraries using 5' RACE with UMI labels. One entry per CDR3 protein, without DNA, is what TCRdb gives after re-calling the 5' RACE reads. Recorded for this sample: 150,000 to 160,000 distinct CDR3 sequences. About this clonotype: Its target is not known.

The sequencing input was naive CXCR3+ CD8+ T cells from blood. This sample's subset: CD45RO-CCR7+CD27+CD95- naive CD8+ T cells expressing CXCR3 (TNR3+). The V and J genes are TRBV11-3 and TRBJ2-2; without DNA, the TCRdb call of TRBD1 cannot be checked. This clonotype was sampled from a human donor in good health. Some clones in this sample may be carry-over from other donors' samples. The CDR3 region is CASSWDPNTGELFF.